Each of the 23 T cell receptor beta chains below was sequenced from the same sample in a study of shared clonotypes between healthy human individuals. Profiled with immunoSEQ multiplex PCR; TCRdb holds only in-frame clones, not every one. The data hold some 2.3 million clones, with approximately 93% observed a single time. The sample comprised naive CD4+ T cells from PBMCs. Subset meaning: CD45RA+ positively selected. The source of these receptors is a man aged 18 to 29 in good health. Some clones in this sample may be carry-over from other donors' samples.

This chain uses TRBV7-9 with TRBJ1-5; D perhaps matches TRBD1 (5 bases). From germline, CDR1 is SEHNR and CDR2 FQNEAQ (reference sequence). The V end lost 7 bases, the J end lost 2 bases, and 18 bases lay between the germline ends. The CDR3 runs 16 residues. The CDR3 region has the DNA TGTGCCAGCACCCTGAATGGGCAGGGAGGCAATCAGCCCCAGCATTTT. The encoded protein is CASTLNGQGGNQPQHF. The full variable domain, its missing parts supplied by reference TRBV7-9 and TRBJ1-5, is DTGVSQNPRHKITKRGQNVTFRCDPISEHNRLYWYRQTLGQGPEFLTYFQNEAQLEKSRLLSDRFSAERPKGSFSTLEIQRTEQGDSAMYLCASTLNGQGGNQPQHFGDGTRLSIL.

In this sample, this clone turned up once. V and J are TRBV5-6 and TRBJ2-5, with a tentative D call TRBD1 (5 bases). The CDR3 loop spans 14 amino acids. Germline loops: CDR1 SGHDT, CDR2 YYEEEE. V lost 0 bases to trimming and J lost 4 bases, with 10 bases between them. Here the CDR3 DNA reads TGTGCCAGCAGCTTGGTCAGGGCAGGAGAGACCCAGTACTTC. This gives the protein CASSLVRAGETQYF.

J is TRBJ1-4 and V is TRBV11-2, with a tentative D call TRBD1 (5 bases). The V gene lost 8 bases and the J gene lost 8 bases, with 18 bases spanning the gap. The CDR3 is 14 residues long. CDR1 is SGHAT and CDR2 is FQNNGV in the germline V gene. The CDR3 bases are TGTGCCAGCTGTCCCCTGGGGGATGGCGAAAAACTGTTTTTT. The encoded protein is CASCPLGDGEKLFF.

Turning to this clone: The same CDR3 also results from other DNA sequences found in this sample. The chain has TRBV5-1 and TRBJ2-3; 12 positions match TRBD2. The germline V gene has CDR1 SGHRS and CDR2 YFSETQ. V was pared by 0 bases and J by 4 bases, with 3 bases of the junction left unmatched. The CDR3 contains 16 residues. The CDR3 DNA reads TGCGCCAGCAGCTTGGGACTAGCGGGAGTCTCAGATACGCAGTATTTT. Translated: CASSLGLAGVSDTQYF. Full variable domain (missing parts from reference TRBV5-1 and TRBJ2-3): KAGVTQTPRYLIKTRGQQVTLSCSPISGHRSVSWYQQTPGQGLQFLFEYFSETQRNKGNFPGRFSGRQFSNSRSEMNVSTLELGDSALYLCASSLGLAGVSDTQYFGPGTRLTVL.

The chain has TRBV2 and TRBJ2-1; a weak D match, TRBD2 (6 bases). Trimming took 6 bases from V and 11 from J, leaving 8 bases between them. The CDR3 is 10 amino acids. Per germline, CDR1 SNHLY and CDR2 FYNNEI. The chain's CDR3 is CASSRGKQFF. DNA of the CDR3: TGTGCCAGCAGCCGGGGGAAGCAGTTCTTC.

CDR3 loop: CASSKGRGQETQYF. CDR3 in DNA: TGTGCCAGCAGCAAGGGCAGGGGGCAAGAGACCCAGTACTTC. The chain links TRBV27 to TRBJ2-5; TRBD1 matches at 7 bases. The CDR3 is made up of 14 amino acids. V dropped 6 bases and J dropped 2; count of bases not matched to a gene: 6. Germline CDR1 and CDR2: MNHEY and SMNVEV (reference sequence).

This chain joins TRBV9 and TRBJ1-2; a weak D match, TRBD1 (6 bases). The V and J ends lost 1 base and 3 bases respectively, with 10 bases between them. The CDR3 sequence is 14 residues long. CDR1 and CDR2 from the germline V gene are SGDLS and YYNGEE. The CDR3, as DNA: TGTGCCAGCAGCGTATCGTCAGGGGACTATGGCTACACCTTC. Protein: CASSVSSGDYGYTF.

This rearrangement joins TRBV6-5 to TRBJ2-1; D perhaps matches TRBD1 (5 bases). Germline CDR1 is MNHEY and CDR2 is SVGAGI. The CDR3 loop spans 13 amino acids. Trimming left V 6 bases short and J 2 bases short, with 8 bases between. The CDR3 DNA reads as TGTGCCAGCAGCGACAGCGCCTACAATGAGCAGTTCTTC. This encodes CASSDSAYNEQFF.

The chain links TRBV5-4 to TRBJ2-1, with unresolved D. Germline V gene data show CDR1 as SGHNT and CDR2 as YYREEE (reference sequence). CDR3 size: 15 residues. Trimming cost V 0 bases and J 0 bases, with 7 bases left between them. DNA for the CDR3: TGTGCCAGCAGCTTGGATGCGGCCTCCTACAATGAGCAGTTCTTC. This encodes CASSLDAASYNEQFF.

The V and J genes are TRBV5-1 and TRBJ2-5, with 7 bases that match TRBD2. V shed 4 bases and J 1 base; nucleotides not matched to a gene: 10. The CDR3 has 16 residues. Germline CDR1 and CDR2: SGHRS and YFSETQ. The CDR3 bases are TGCGCCAGCAGCCGGGGGGACTCCGGCGGCCAAGAGACCCAGTACTTC. Protein: CASSRGDSGGQETQYF.

This rearrangement joins TRBV30 to TRBJ2-7; 7 bases fit TRBD1. The germline V gene has CDR1 GTSNPN and CDR2 SVGIG (reference sequence). The trim removed 4 bases at V and 2 bases at J, leaving 14 bases unmatched. The CDR3 runs to 16 residues. The CDR3 DNA reads as TGTGCCTGGACCCTTCCCGACAGGGCACTAACCTACGAGCAGTACTTC. Its translation: CAWTLPDRALTYEQYF. The complete variable domain, with remaining parts taken from reference TRBV30 and TRBJ2-7, reads SQTIHQWPATLVQPVGSPLSLECTVEGTSNPNLYWYRQAAGRGLQLLFYSVGIGQISSEVPQNLSASRPQDRQFILSSKKLLLSDSGFYLCAWTLPDRALTYEQYFGPGTRLTVT.

The chain combines TRBV6-1 with TRBJ1-4; a possible D gene is TRBD1 (5 bases). This CDR3 is built from 14 residues. V lost 6 bases, J lost 6 bases, and 14 bases lay in between. The germline gives CDR1 MNHNS, CDR2 SASEGT. The CDR3 region is CASRSRVGDEKLFF. The DNA for the CDR3 is TGTGCCAGCAGAAGCAGGGTGGGAGATGAAAAACTGTTTTTT.

The gene calls are TRBV7-3 and TRBJ2-1; TRBD1 aligns across 8 bases. Germline V gene sequence: CDR1 SGHTA, CDR2 FQGTGA. The CDR3 has 13 residues. V shed 5 bases, J shed 8 bases, and the junction held 5 bases outside the gene matches. CDR3 loop: CASSPGTGDEQFF. The CDR3 nucleotides are TGTGCCAGCAGCCCAGGGACAGGCGATGAGCAGTTCTTC.

The chain links TRBV10-2 to TRBJ1-1; D is unclear. CDR3 length: 12 residues. V lost 6 bases and J lost 0, with 5 bases in between. CDR1 and CDR2 from the germline V gene are WSHSY and SAAADI. CDR3 amino acids: CASRTVNTEAFF. CDR3 sequence (DNA): TGCGCCAGCAGAACAGTGAACACTGAAGCTTTCTTT.

V is TRBV29-1 and J is TRBJ1-1, with a possible D match to TRBD1 (5 bases). The germline CDR1 and CDR2 sequences are SQVTM and ANQGSEA. The length of the CDR3 is 10 residues. V lost 0 bases to trimming and J lost 10 bases, with 6 bases between them. CDR3 sequence reads: CSVEEGGAFF. CDR3 nucleotides: TGCAGCGTTGAAGAGGGGGGAGCTTTCTTT.

The table lists this clone with a count of one. This chain joins TRBV7-2 and TRBJ1-5, with TRBD1 matching over 7 bases. The germline CDR1 and CDR2 sequences are SGHTA and FQGNSA. This CDR3 is 14 amino acids long. V shed 5 bases and J 7 bases; nucleotides not matched to a gene: 8. The CDR3 sequence: CASSLSQGGQPQHF. The CDR3 DNA is TGTGCCAGCAGCCTATCCCAGGGGGGCCAGCCCCAGCATTTT.

The chain carries TRBV4-3 and TRBJ1-4; D call uncertain. The length of the CDR3 is 15 residues. The germline V gene has CDR1 LGHNA and CDR2 YSLEER. Trimming left V 4 bases short and J 12 bases short, with 21 bases between. The CDR3 nucleotides read TGCGCCAGCAGCCCTCGGTTCGGCCGGTTCGTTGAACTGTTTTTT. Translating it yields CASSPRFGRFVELFF.

This clone was counted between two and nine times. CDR3 protein: CASSLFETQYF. The CDR3 nucleotides read TGTGCCAGCAGCTTATTTGAGACCCAGTACTTC. The chain has TRBV11-2 and TRBJ2-5; D unclear. The V gene's germline CDR1 is SGHAT and CDR2 FQNNGV. This CDR3 is built from 11 residues. V was shortened by 2 bases and J by 5 bases, with 3 bases between the two germline ends.

The V and J genes are TRBV9 and TRBJ2-7; 15 positions match TRBD2. Germline V lookup: CDR1 SGDLS, CDR2 YYNGEE. The V gene end was trimmed by 4 bases and the J gene end by 7 bases; junction bases not matched to a gene: 6. The CDR3 is made up of 15 amino acids. CDR3 bases: TGTGCCAGCAGCCCGGGGACTAGCGGGAGGCTAGAGCAGTACTTC. Protein product: CASSPGTSGRLEQYF.

The V gene is TRBV28, the J gene TRBJ2-7; TRBD2 matches at 7 bases. Unmatched junction bases numbered 11, after V lost 10 bases and J lost 5 bases. Germline V CDR1 and CDR2: MDHEN, SYDVKM. The CDR3 length is 13 residues. CDR3 sequence (DNA): TGTGCCACCTTAGCGGGTGGGAGGGACGAGCAGTACTTC. This sequence encodes CATLAGGRDEQYF.

V is TRBV2 and J is TRBJ2-1, with unresolved D. Trimming took 4 bases from V and 7 from J, leaving 20 bases between them. This CDR3 has 16 amino acids. CDR1 and CDR2 from the germline V gene are SNHLY and FYNNEI. The CDR3 DNA reads as TGTGCCAGCAGTGGTGCTTTGGGCAACACACCAAATGAGCAGTTCTTC. Translating gives CASSGALGNTPNEQFF.

The V and J genes are TRBV7-9 and TRBJ1-4, with D perhaps TRBD1 (6 bases). Germline lookup yields CDR1 SEHNR and CDR2 FQNEAQ (reference sequence). The ends were cut back, 5 bases at V and 3 bases at J, with 16 bases in the middle. The CDR3 covers 16 residues. In DNA, the CDR3 is TGTGCCAGCAGCCACCCTAGGGGGACGGCTAATGAAAAACTGTTTTTT. It translates to CASSHPRGTANEKLFF.

The chain links TRBV7-8 to TRBJ2-5; the match to TRBD2 covers 8 bases. Germline V gives CDR1 SGHVS, CDR2 FQNEAQ. The CDR3 is made up of 15 amino acids. J lost 2 bases, V lost 11 bases, and 13 bases had no gene match. CDR3 loop: CAVNHLAGVQETQYF. CDR3 sequence (DNA): TGTGCCGTCAACCACCTAGCGGGCGTACAAGAGACCCAGTACTTC.